The 23 T cell receptor beta chains below come from one sample, sequenced in a study of T cells in Graves' hyperthyroidism and ophthalmopathy. TCR beta CDR3 regions were amplified from RNA transcripts. During a first-round RT-PCR of the TCR CDR3, the HTBI primer set was used. TCRdb re-analysed the multiplex PCR reads in MiXCR, keeping a single row per CDR3 protein. The sample has hundreds of thousands of distinct CDR3 sequences, over 12% seen once; the top ten hold approximately 13%. The source material was blood. Receptors were obtained from a man between 18 and 29 years old with Graves' ophthalmopathy.

This clonotype was counted at least ten times. The V gene is TRBV20-1, the J gene TRBJ2-1; 14 nucleotides align to TRBD2. The CDR3 loop spans 20 amino acids. V shed 0 bases and J 0 bases; nucleotides not matched to a gene: 10. Per germline, CDR1 DFQATT and CDR2 SNEGSKA (reference sequence). As DNA, the CDR3 is TGCAGTGCTAGAGATCTCCGCCGGGGGACTAGCGGGAGCTCCTACAATGAGCAGTTCTTC. Encoded protein: CSARDLRRGTSGSSYNEQFF.

This clonotype showed up many times. V usage is TRBV20-1 and J usage is TRBJ2-7, with D perhaps matching TRBD1 (6 bases). Trimming removed 5 bases from V and 4 bases from J, with 15 bases in between. CDR1 and CDR2 from the germline V gene are DFQATT and SNEGSKA (reference sequence). The CDR3 is 13 residues long. The CDR3 DNA is TGCAGTGCTCCAGGGGCAGGGTCGTACGAGCAGTACTTC. It encodes CSAPGAGSYEQYF.

This clonotype was counted at least ten times. The chain carries TRBV7-9 and TRBJ2-7; 8 bases match TRBD1. The CDR3 consists of 17 residues. The V and J ends lost 1 base and 1 base, in that order; junction bases with no gene match: 9. Germline V gene lookup returns CDR1 SEHNR and CDR2 FQNEAQ (reference sequence). The CDR3 bases are TGTGCCAGCAGCTTAGTGGCTGGGACAGGTGCTTCCTACGAGCAGTACTTC. This encodes CASSLVAGTGASYEQYF.

There are a few counts of this clonotype. The chain links TRBV19 to TRBJ1-5, with unresolved D. V was pared by 5 bases and J by 4 bases, with 15 bases between. The CDR3 runs to 15 residues. Germline assignment: CDR1 LNHDA and CDR2 SQIVND (reference sequence). Here the CDR3 DNA reads TGTGCCAGTAGTCTCTTCCTGGCGCCTAATCAGCCCCAGCATTTT. It codes for CASSLFLAPNQPQHF.

The chain is built from TRBV6-2 or TRBV6-3 and TRBJ1-6; a possible D gene is TRBD1 (6 bases). CDR1 MNHEY and CDR2 SVGEGT come from the germline V gene. The CDR3 is made up of 14 amino acids. V lost 6 bases and J 9 bases, leaving 15 bases between the germline ends. The DNA of the CDR3 is TGTGCCAGCAGCCTACAGGGAGAAGGTTCACCCCTCCACTTT. Translating gives CASSLQGEGSPLHF.

This clonotype was seen only a few times. The chain joins TRBV5-8 to TRBJ1-1, with D hard to call. CDR1 and CDR2 (germline): SGHTS, YDEGEE. V was pared by 0 bases and J by 2 bases, with 14 bases between. The CDR3 is made up of 16 amino acids. The DNA of the CDR3 is TGTGCCAGCAGCTTGGTTGGCAGAACTAAAAACACTGAAGCTTTCTTT. Its translation is CASSLVGRTKNTEAFF.

This clonotype was picked up a small number of times. Being one base from a much bigger clone, this may be a read error. V is TRBV28 and J is TRBJ2-7; 8 positions match TRBD2. The germline CDR1 and CDR2 sequences are MDHEN and SYDVKM. The CDR3 covers 13 residues. J lost 7 bases, V lost 3 bases, and 5 bases had no gene match. The CDR3 spells CASSFGGAGEQYF. DNA of the CDR3: TGTGCCAGCAGTTTCGGGGGGGCCGGGGAGCAGTACTTC.

The table lists this clonotype with many counts. The J gene is TRBJ2-3, the V gene TRBV5-1; TRBD1 matches 8 bases. The CDR3 is made up of 14 amino acids. Per the germline V gene, CDR1 is SGHRS and CDR2 is YFSETQ. V shed 4 bases and J 5 bases; nucleotides not matched to a gene: 6. This CDR3 is CASSPTGAIDTQYF. The CDR3 coding sequence is TGCGCCAGCAGCCCGACAGGGGCAATAGATACGCAGTATTTT.

This clonotype was counted between two and nine times. The chain carries TRBV6-1 and TRBJ2-7; 9 bases match TRBD1. The CDR3 loop spans 15 amino acids. Trimming removed 6 bases from V and 3 bases from J; junction bases left unmatched: 9. Germline assignment: CDR1 MNHNS and CDR2 SASEGT. In nucleotides, the CDR3 is TGTGCCAGCAGGGAGGGACAGGGACGACTCTACGAGCAGTACTTC. This codes for CASREGQGRLYEQYF.

This clonotype has a count of ten or more. The V and J genes are TRBV6-5 and TRBJ2-1, with TRBD2 identical over 10 bases. The length of the CDR3 is 15 residues. J was trimmed by 8 bases and V by 5 bases; bases with no gene match: 9. Per the germline V gene, CDR1 is MNHEY and CDR2 is SVGAGI. The CDR3 bases are TGTGCCAGCAGTAAACCGGGACTAGCGAACTATGAGCAGTTCTTC. Translation: CASSKPGLANYEQFF.

The V call is TRBV6-2 or TRBV6-3, the J call TRBJ1-5, with D tentatively TRBD1 (6 bases). The length of the CDR3 is 17 residues. Germline V gene lookup returns CDR1 MNHEY and CDR2 SVGEGT. Trimming removed 6 bases from V and 2 bases from J, with 20 bases in between. CDR3 nucleotide sequence: TGTGCCAGCAGCCACAGCGGGGGGGCGGCAGGCAATCAGCCCCAGCATTTT. Its protein is CASSHSGGAAGNQPQHF.

This clonotype was counted many times. This chain uses TRBV7-9 with TRBJ1-5; D is unclear. The CDR3 totals 16 residues. Trimming pared 4 bases from V and 4 bases from J, leaving 17 bases between. The germline V gene has CDR1 SEHNR and CDR2 FQNEAQ (reference sequence). The CDR3 loop is CASSYPFLTGNQPQHF. The CDR3 nucleotides are TGTGCCAGCAGCTACCCTTTTTTGACGGGGAATCAGCCCCAGCATTTT.

This chain links TRBV10-3 with TRBJ2-2; D uncertain. V lost 9 bases, J lost 0 bases, and 17 bases lay in between. The germline V gene encodes CDR1 ENHRY and CDR2 SYGVKD. The CDR3 has 16 residues. The CDR3 nucleotides read TGTGCCATAGGCCCCCGTGGCAGAGCGAACACCGGGGAGCTGTTTTTT. Amino acids: CAIGPRGRANTGELFF.

This clonotype was seen repeatedly, ten times or more. The V call is TRBV12-3 or TRBV12-4, the J call TRBJ2-2; 9 bases align to TRBD1. The CDR3 has 14 residues. The V gene end was trimmed by 6 bases and the J gene end by 7 bases; junction bases not matched to a gene: 6. In DNA, the CDR3 is TGTGCCAGCAGCCGGACAGGGGAGGGCGGGGAGCTGTTTTTT. Its protein is CASSRTGEGGELFF.

This clonotype was seen at least ten times. V is TRBV6-1 and J is TRBJ2-1, with 7 bases lining up with TRBD1. The ends lost 5 bases at V and 6 bases at J; junction bases unmatched: 13. Per the germline V gene, CDR1 is MNHNS and CDR2 is SASEGT. This CDR3 comprises 16 residues. The CDR3 bases are TGTGCCAGCAGTTATATGTTGGGGACAGACTCCAATGAGCAGTTCTTC. Translation: CASSYMLGTDSNEQFF.

There are many counts of this clonotype. The chain couples TRBV29-1 to TRBJ2-1; 8 bases fit TRBD2. The length of the CDR3 is 14 residues. With 3 bases clipped from V and 4 bases from J, the junction kept 5 bases outside the gene matches. Germline V gene lookup returns CDR1 SQVTM and CDR2 ANQGSEA. CDR3 nucleotides: TGCAGCGTTGACTTCCAGCGGGAGTACAATGAGCAGTTCTTC. Protein sequence: CSVDFQREYNEQFF.

This clonotype was picked up many times. The V and J genes are TRBV6-2 or TRBV6-3 and TRBJ2-7, with a possible D match to TRBD1 (6 bases). Germline CDR1 is MNHEY and CDR2 is SVGEGT. The V end was cut by 0 bases, the J end by 2 bases, with 11 bases between. The CDR3 sequence is 15 residues long. CDR3 sequence reads: CASSYSRQGPYEQYF. The CDR3 DNA is TGTGCCAGCAGTTACTCGCGGCAGGGGCCCTACGAGCAGTACTTC.

This clonotype came up many times. The chain combines TRBV20-1 with TRBJ2-1, with 10 bases identical to TRBD2. After removal of 2 bases from V and 9 bases from J, the junction contained 13 bases not matched to a gene. The CDR3 loop spans 16 amino acids. From germline, CDR1 is DFQATT and CDR2 SNEGSKA (reference sequence). The CDR3 spells CSARPTSGIRIGEQFF. The CDR3 DNA reads as TGCAGTGCTAGACCCACTAGCGGGATCCGAATTGGTGAGCAGTTCTTC.

In its sample, this clonotype was seen many times. The V call is TRBV27, the J call TRBJ2-7, with D possibly being TRBD1 (5 bases). CDR3 length: 15 amino acids. Germline V lookup: CDR1 MNHEY, CDR2 SMNVEV (reference sequence). V lost 3 bases to trimming and J lost 0 bases, with 12 bases between them. In DNA form, the CDR3 reads TGTGCCAGCAGTTTGTGGCCAGGGCCCTCCTACGAGCAGTACTTC. Its protein product is CASSLWPGPSYEQYF.

This clonotype came up a few times. CDR3 in amino acids: CASSWGRTNTGELFF. The CDR3 nucleotides read TGTGCCAGCAGCTGGGGGCGGACGAACACCGGGGAGCTGTTTTTT. The chain has TRBV5-6 and TRBJ2-2, with D perhaps matching TRBD1 (6 bases). CDR1 is SGHDT, CDR2 YYEEEE, per germline. V was pared by 3 bases and J by 0 bases, with 9 bases between. The CDR3 contains 15 residues.

This clonotype has at least ten counts. This chain links TRBV2 with TRBJ2-2; tentative D call: TRBD2 (6 bases). Germline CDR1 is SNHLY and CDR2 is FYNNEI. The CDR3 is made up of 16 amino acids. Trimming shortened V by 2 bases and J by 5 bases, and 15 bases separated the two germline ends. The chain's CDR3 is CASSESEGGWTGELFF. The CDR3 DNA follows: TGTGCCAGCAGTGAATCGGAGGGCGGGTGGACCGGGGAGCTGTTTTTT.

This clonotype was counted between two and nine times. This chain uses TRBV10-2 with TRBJ1-5, with D maybe TRBD1 (5 bases). Trimming left V 6 bases short and J 6 bases short, with 12 bases between. The CDR3 runs 13 residues. Germline V gene lookup returns CDR1 WSHSY and CDR2 SAAADI. CDR3 in DNA: TGCGCCAGCAGAAACAGGACCGGTCAGCCCCAGCATTTT. Amino acid sequence: CASRNRTGQPQHF.

This clonotype was recorded many times. V and J are TRBV5-1 and TRBJ2-1; 10 bases are shared with TRBD2. The V and J ends lost 4 bases and 4 bases, in that order; junction bases with no gene match: 5. CDR3 length equals 15 residues. Germline assignment: CDR1 SGHRS and CDR2 YFSETQ. CDR3 protein: CASSAGTSEYNEQFF. As DNA, the CDR3 is TGCGCCAGCAGCGCCGGGACTAGCGAGTACAATGAGCAGTTCTTC.